This T cell receptor beta chain was retrieved from a study of CD8+ T cells in alopecia areata. Extraction and reverse transcription of RNA yielded cDNA as the sequencing template. Libraries were prepared by immunoSEQ multiplex PCR; TCRdb keeps only in-frame clonotypes and omits some of them. The repertoire consists of 4,500 or so clones, with nearly 65% occurring once and the leading ten covering more than 9.5%. Indicated treatment: oral pan-JAK inhibitor, 5-10 mg twice daily. As part of sample collection, lesional scalp punch biopsies and peripheral blood were taken from alopecia areata patients. The study, taken as a whole, reports: Throughout tofacitinib, many expanded lesional clones continued to persist in scalp and blood. Resident alphabeta T cells of normal skin are also sequenced in scalp samples. An increase in clonality over normal scalp was evident in lesional scalp, especially alopecia totalis/universalis.

The CDR3 loop spans 14 amino acids. From germline, CDR1 is SGHAT and CDR2 FQNNGV. The germline V and J ends were trimmed by 1 base and 2 bases, with 9 bases remaining between them. Details on this clone: Its antigen remains unidentified.

The material sequenced was skin, taken at week 4, from a patient treated with tofacitinib. J is TRBJ2-7 and V is TRBV11-2; D gene ambiguous. The sequence was collected from a human donor with alopecia areata. The CDR3 nucleotides read TGTGCCAGCAGCTTAGTAGCTGGGGCCTACGAGCAGTACTTC. Translated, it gives CASSLVAGAYEQYF.